This T cell receptor (beta chain) was sequenced for a study of T cell repertoires in cytomegalovirus infection. This clonotype was counted a few times. No antigen is known for it. Study-wide results and caveats: Ex vivo, HLA-C-restricted CMV-specific TCR beta clonotypes prevailed over the rest of the response.

The CDR3 covers 12 residues. V was pared by 2 bases and J by 2 bases, with 3 bases between. CDR1 is MNHEY and CDR2 is SMNVEV in the germline V gene (reference sequence). TCRdb re-called the reads through MiXCR, storing one row per CDR3 protein. The sample yields approximately 100,000 distinct CDR3 sequences, around a quarter seen once. The chain uses TRBV27 and TRBJ1-1; D ambiguous. The sequenced sample consisted of CD8+ T cells from PBMCs. This receptor was identified in a human donor in good health (CMV status not recorded). Some clones in this sample may be carry-over from other donors' samples. The CDR3 loop is CASSLPNTEAFF. CDR3 coding DNA: TGTGCCAGCAGTTTACCCAACACTGAAGCTTTCTTT.